The clone carrying this T cell receptor beta chain was seen just once. The target antigen is unknown. These data originate in a study of blood T cells in healthy people across ages. The CDR3 consists of 19 residues. From germline, CDR1 is LGHNA and CDR2 YNFKEQ. Trimming shortened V by 0 bases and J by 1 base, and 19 bases separated the two germline ends. Sample-barcoded 5' priming and a J-beta primer mix drove a second PCR of about 6 to 12 cycles. Each CDR3 protein gets one entry after TCRdb re-called the 5' RACE reads with MiXCR. The top ten hold 25% to 35% of the sample, which has 700,000 or so distinct CDR3 sequences, around 43% seen once. Study-level points and caveats: Possibly confounding the expanded clonotype changes was the fact that donor CMV status was unknown. Relative to aged donors, long-lived donors carried more naive CD4+ cells and displayed higher diversity.

Sequenced material: blood. The receptor's source is a man older than 75 in good health. The chain combines TRBV4-2 with TRBJ2-4; D is undetermined. The CDR3 DNA sequence: TGTGCCAGCAGCCAAGATTCTGCGCGACCAGGTGCCGCCAAAAACATTCAGTACTTC. Translated, it gives CASSQDSARPGAAKNIQYF.